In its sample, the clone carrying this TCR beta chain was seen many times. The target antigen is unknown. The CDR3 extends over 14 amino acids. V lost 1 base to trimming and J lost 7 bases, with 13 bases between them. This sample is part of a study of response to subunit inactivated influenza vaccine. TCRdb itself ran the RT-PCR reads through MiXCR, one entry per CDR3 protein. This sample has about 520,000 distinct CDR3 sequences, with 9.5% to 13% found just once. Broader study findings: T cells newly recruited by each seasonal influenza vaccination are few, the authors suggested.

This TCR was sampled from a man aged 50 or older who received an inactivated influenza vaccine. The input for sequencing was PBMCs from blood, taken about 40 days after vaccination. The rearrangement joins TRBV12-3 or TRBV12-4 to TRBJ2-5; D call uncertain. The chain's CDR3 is CASSLGGSPGTQYF. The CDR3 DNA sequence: TGTGCCAGCAGTTTAGGCGGATCTCCGGGGACCCAGTACTTC.